The entry below describes one TCR beta chain. Looked up from germline, CDR1 is DFQATT and CDR2 is SNEGSKA (reference sequence). This CDR3 spans 11 amino acids. V was trimmed by 0 bases and J by 12 bases, leaving 9 bases between them. The data stem from a study of blood T cell repertoires in COVID-19. Data came from immunoSEQ multiplex PCR; TCRdb stores just in-frame clones and leaves some out. The sample yields approximately 150,000 clones, around 82% seen once. The sequenced material came from peripheral blood. The receptor was derived from a woman aged 70-85 years who had recovered from COVID-19. The chain links TRBV20-1 to TRBJ2-1; D not resolved. CDR3 DNA sequence: TGCAGTGCTAGAGATCAAGTCGGGCAGTTCTTC. Translated: CSARDQVGQFF.